A selection of T cell receptor beta chains follows, all from one sample in a study of cytomegalovirus exposure and HLA in healthy donors. Using immunoSEQ multiplex PCR, the repertoire was profiled, and TCRdb retains in-frame clones only, with some absent. The sample records 150,000 to 200,000 clones, 65% to 85% being singletons. Sequencing used PBMCs. All receptors come from a girl under 18 in good health and CMV-seropositive. The CDR3 runs from the conserved cysteine through the conserved F or W. The order of the fields is V gene, CDR3 length, D gene, J gene, clone size, CDR3 protein, CDR3 DNA. D genes are given only for firm matches. The size of a clone is reported for some rows only, either as once, few or many, or as a class for expanded clones.

>TRBV7-8|18|NA|TRBJ2-7|NA
CASSLDVAPWDFNYEQYF
TGTGCCAGCAGCTTAGACGTTGCACCATGGGACTTTAACTACGAGCAGTACTTC
>TRBV7-2|13|TRBD1|TRBJ1-2|NA
CASSMDRDYGYTF
TGTGCCAGCAGCATGGACAGGGACTATGGCTACACCTTC
>TRBV18|15|TRBD1|TRBJ2-2|NA
CASSPGQGNTGELFF
TGTGCCAGCTCACCGGGACAGGGCAACACCGGGGAGCTGTTTTTT
>TRBV6-4|16|TRBD2|TRBJ2-1|NA
CASSDSVASGRNEQFF
TGTGCCAGCAGTGACTCGGTCGCTAGCGGGAGGAATGAGCAGTTCTTC
>TRBV7-9|15|TRBD1|TRBJ2-1|NA
CASSHPDRPSNEQFF
TGTGCCAGCAGCCACCCGGACAGGCCCTCCAATGAGCAGTTCTTC
>TRBV19|13|NA|TRBJ1-5|NA
CASSTPQGKTQHF
TGTGCCAGTAGTACCCCACAGGGTAAGACCCAGCATTTT
>TRBV15|16|NA|TRBJ2-7|NA
CATSSLPRPRNYEQYF
TGTGCCACCAGCAGTCTCCCGCGGCCCCGCAACTACGAGCAGTACTTC
>TRBV30|14|NA|TRBJ2-5|once
CAWIRIGSQETQYF
TGTGCCTGGATTCGGATCGGGAGCCAAGAGACCCAGTACTTC
>TRBV29-1|15|NA|TRBJ2-7|once
CSVAAPLTGSYEQYF
TGCAGCGTTGCCGCTCCTCTGACAGGCTCCTACGAGCAGTACTTC
>TRBV2|12|NA|TRBJ2-7|NA
CASSTKTYEQYF
TGTGCCAGCAGTACAAAGACTTACGAGCAGTACTTC
>TRBV4-1|22|NA|TRBJ2-7|NA
CASRPTVIYEQYFGSVGYEQYF
NA
>TRBV4-1|18|TRBD1|TRBJ2-4|NA
CASSQDRTGPAVMDIQYF
TGCGCCAGCAGCCAAGATCGGACAGGGCCCGCAGTAATGGACATTCAGTACTTC
>TRBV15|16|TRBD2|TRBJ2-5|NA
CATSDGLAGGSETQYF
TGTGCCACCAGCGATGGACTAGCGGGAGGTAGTGAGACCCAGTACTTC
>TRBV7-9|16|TRBD1|TRBJ1-5|NA
CASSPEDRVSNQPQHF
TGTGCCAGCAGCCCGGAGGACAGGGTGAGCAATCAGCCCCAGCATTTT
>TRBV29-1|13|NA|TRBJ2-1|NA
CSVGLQSYNEQFF
TGCAGCGTGGGGCTCCAGTCCTACAATGAGCAGTTCTTC
>TRBV6-5|13|TRBD1|TRBJ2-7|NA
CASRYGQGYEQYF
TGTGCCAGCAGATACGGACAGGGTTACGAGCAGTACTTC
>TRBV5-6|13|NA|TRBJ2-7|NA
CASSWQGTYEQYF
TGTGCCAGCAGCTGGCAGGGTACCTACGAGCAGTACTTC
>TRBV29-1|14|TRBD1|TRBJ1-2|NA
CSVEEWEQGKGYTF
TGCAGCGTTGAAGAATGGGAACAGGGGAAAGGCTACACCTTC
>TRBV7-9|15|NA|TRBJ1-1|NA
CASSLIGSGITEAFF
TGTGCCAGCAGCTTAATCGGATCAGGGATCACTGAAGCTTTCTTT
>TRBV29-1|13|NA|TRBJ1-1|NA
CSVEEAGNTEAFF
TGCAGCGTTGAAGAGGCAGGGAACACTGAAGCTTTCTTT
>TRBV27|12|NA|TRBJ1-1|NA
CASSPLGTEAFF
TGTGCCAGCAGTCCTCTAGGCACTGAAGCTTTCTTT
>TRBV18|14|NA|TRBJ1-4|NA
CASSPGHGDEKLFF
TGTGCCAGCTCGCCGGGACACGGTGATGAAAAACTGTTTTTT
>TRBV27|14|NA|TRBJ2-1|NA
CASSARGEGNEQFF
TGTGCCAGCAGTGCCAGGGGTGAGGGGAATGAGCAGTTCTTC
>TRBV4-1|17|NA|TRBJ2-2|NA
CASSPKAAAQNTGELFF
TGCGCCAGCAGCCCGAAAGCGGCCGCCCAGAACACCGGGGAGCTGTTTTTT
>TRBV4-1|14|TRBD1|TRBJ2-7|NA
CASSHLTGLYEQYF
TGCGCCAGCAGCCACTTGACAGGGCTCTACGAGCAGTACTTC
>TRBV18|13|NA|TRBJ1-5|NA
CASSPFGGQPQHF
TGTGCCAGCTCGCCATTCGGGGGTCAGCCCCAGCATTTT
>TRBV5-1|16|TRBD2|TRBJ2-7|NA
CASSPDGAGGAYEQYF
TGCGCCAGCAGCCCCGACGGAGCGGGAGGCGCCTACGAGCAGTACTTC
>TRBV5-4|15|TRBD2|TRBJ2-7|NA
CASSLGNGRIDEQYF
TGTGCCAGCAGCTTGGGCAACGGGAGGATCGACGAGCAGTACTTC
>TRBV5-8|16|TRBD1|TRBJ2-3|NA
CASSYGQDSSTDTQYF
TGTGCCAGCAGCTACGGACAGGACTCTAGCACAGATACGCAGTATTTT
>TRBV6-7|14|TRBD2|TRBJ2-2|NA
CAISAGTNTGELFF
TGTGCCATCTCAGCGGGGACGAACACCGGGGAGCTGTTTTTT
>TRBV15|16|TRBD2|TRBJ2-3|NA
CATSRGLAASTDTQYF
TGTGCCACCAGCAGAGGTCTAGCGGCTAGCACAGATACGCAGTATTTT
>TRBV29-1|18|TRBD2|TRBJ2-3|few
CSVDTGTSGRFLVDTQYF
TGCAGCGTGGACACCGGGACTAGCGGGAGGTTCTTGGTGGATACGCAGTATTTT
>TRBV29-1|14|NA|TRBJ2-5|NA
CSVEMAVVQETQYF
TGCAGCGTTGAGATGGCGGTGGTCCAAGAGACCCAGTACTTC
>TRBV10-3|14|NA|TRBJ2-7|NA
CAISARDPLYEQYF
TGTGCCATCAGTGCGCGGGACCCCTTATATGAGCAGTACTTC
>TRBV5-1|16|TRBD2|TRBJ2-7|NA
CASSLAAGSGSYEQYF
TGCGCCAGCAGCTTGGCGGCGGGGAGCGGGAGTTACGAGCAGTACTTC
>TRBV27|15|NA|TRBJ2-3|NA
CASSPRLDPTDTQYF
TGTGCCAGCAGTCCCAGGTTAGACCCCACAGATACGCAGTATTTT
>TRBV7-9|19|NA|TRBJ2-1|NA
CASSSPSTPDLSSYNEQFF
TGTGCCAGCAGCTCTCCTAGTACACCCGATTTAAGCTCCTACAATGAGCAGTTCTTC
>TRBV19|14|NA|TRBJ2-3|once
CASKRATHTDTQYF
TGTGCCAGTAAAAGAGCGACCCACACAGATACGCAGTATTTT
>TRBV7-8|16|NA|TRBJ1-2|NA
CASSVRGLTANYGYTF
TGTGCCAGCAGCGTTAGGGGCCTCACCGCTAACTATGGCTACACCTTC
>TRBV5-6|16|TRBD1|TRBJ2-1|NA
CASSPGQGLSYNEQFF
TGTGCCAGCAGCCCTGGACAGGGTCTCTCCTACAATGAGCAGTTCTTC
>TRBV7-8|14|TRBD1|TRBJ1-5|NA
CASSFSGGDQPQHF
TGTGCCAGCAGCTTCTCAGGGGGTGATCAGCCCCAGCATTTT
>TRBV5-1|16|NA|TRBJ1-2|few
CASKFPGQPGNYGYTF
TGCGCCAGCAAATTTCCCGGACAGCCCGGGAACTATGGCTACACCTTC
>TRBV6-5|16|NA|TRBJ2-3|NA
CASSHSVGAKTDTQYF
TGTGCCAGCAGTCACTCAGTGGGGGCCAAGACAGATACGCAGTATTTT
>TRBV18|15|NA|TRBJ2-5|once
CASSPPVRREETQYF
TGTGCCAGCTCCCCCCCAGTGAGGAGGGAAGAGACCCAGTACTTC
>TRBV11-2|15|NA|TRBJ2-2|NA
CASSLAGIATGELFF
TGTGCCAGCAGCTTAGCCGGTATAGCCACCGGGGAGCTGTTTTTT
>TRBV13|14|TRBD1|TRBJ1-2|NA
CASSLGQGVDGYTF
TGTGCCAGCAGCTTGGGACAGGGGGTAGATGGCTACACCTTC
>TRBV4-1|15|TRBD1|TRBJ1-4|NA
CASSPRDRGTEKLFF
TGCGCCAGCAGCCCCAGGGACAGGGGGACTGAAAAACTGTTTTTT
>TRBV11-2|15|TRBD1|TRBJ1-2|NA
CASSLLYGTGNGYTF
TGTGCCAGCAGCCTTTTATACGGGACAGGGAACGGCTACACCTTC
>TRBV25-1|12|NA|TRBJ2-7|NA
CASSAPGYEQYF
TGTGCCAGCAGTGCCCCAGGCTACGAGCAGTACTTC